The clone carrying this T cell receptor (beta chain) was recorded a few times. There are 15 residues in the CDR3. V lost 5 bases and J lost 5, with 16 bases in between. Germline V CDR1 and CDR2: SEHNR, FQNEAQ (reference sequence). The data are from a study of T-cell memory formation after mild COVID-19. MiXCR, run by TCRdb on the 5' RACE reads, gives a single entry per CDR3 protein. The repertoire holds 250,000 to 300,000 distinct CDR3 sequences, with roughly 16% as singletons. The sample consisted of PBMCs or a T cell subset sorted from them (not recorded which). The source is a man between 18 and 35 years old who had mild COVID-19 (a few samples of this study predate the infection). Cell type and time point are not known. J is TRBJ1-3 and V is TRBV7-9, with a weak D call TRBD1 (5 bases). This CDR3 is CASSTTTGGRNTIYF. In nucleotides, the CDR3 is TGTGCCAGCAGCACCACGACCGGGGGAAGAAACACCATATATTTT.